Listed below are T cell receptor beta chains from one sample, sequenced in a study of OX40 agonist ivuxolimab in advanced cancers. Produced via immunoSEQ multiplex PCR; TCRdb's table is partial and in-frame only. The table has 60,000 to 65,000 clones, roughly 80% seen once. This specimen consisted of CD4+ or CD8+ T cells sorted from blood, obtained in a trial of the OX40 agonist ivuxolimab. Receptors originate from an adult with an advanced solid tumor such as melanoma, head and neck, liver or kidney cancer. The CDR3 runs from the conserved cysteine through the conserved F or W. Clone size, where shown, is once, few, many, or a class for clones that have expanded.

abundance: -; v_gene: TRBV5-1; CDR3aa: CASSFDGSNQPQHF
abundance: once; v_gene: TRBV2; CDR3aa: CASMKRGASGEQFF
abundance: -; v_gene: TRBV5-6; CDR3aa: CASGRQGPTEAFF
abundance: -; v_gene: TRBV14; CDR3aa: CASSQRGNEQFF
abundance: -; v_gene: TRBV6-1; CDR3aa: CATAGRHEQYF
abundance: -; v_gene: TRBV7-8; CDR3aa: CASSLAGQGWYEQYF
abundance: -; v_gene: TRBV18; CDR3aa: CASSSRDRGDQPQHF
abundance: -; v_gene: TRBV5-4; CDR3aa: CASSALADRTDTQYF
abundance: many; v_gene: TRBV5-6; CDR3aa: CASSSAGATKRNQPQHF
abundance: -; v_gene: TRBV2; CDR3aa: CASRGQGDLNEQFF
abundance: -; v_gene: TRBV5-4; CDR3aa: CASSSMGTGHYEQYF
abundance: -; v_gene: TRBV19; CDR3aa: CASSIRLGAHFQYF
abundance: -; v_gene: TRBV5-4; CDR3aa: CASSLAGTGKYYGYTF
abundance: -; v_gene: TRBV2; CDR3aa: CASGGTSGATQYF
abundance: -; v_gene: TRBV10-2; CDR3aa: CASSEIGGLNQPQHF
abundance: -; v_gene: TRBV7-6; CDR3aa: CASSLVGGGANEQYF
abundance: -; v_gene: TRBV18; CDR3aa: CASSLLRQEFTDTQYF
abundance: -; v_gene: TRBV30; CDR3aa: CAWGRDHGYTF
abundance: once; v_gene: TRBV6-6; CDR3aa: CASVRQADTGELFF
abundance: -; v_gene: TRBV5-4; CDR3aa: CASSRGGYGTEAFF
abundance: -; v_gene: TRBV7-9; CDR3aa: CASSLGSVVEAFF
abundance: -; v_gene: TRBV5-1; CDR3aa: CASRPAGGSEETQYF
abundance: once; v_gene: TRBV5-5; CDR3aa: CASSLAGQPNTEAFF
abundance: few; v_gene: TRBV6-1; CDR3aa: CASSEGFRDGTGNTIYF
abundance: -; v_gene: TRBV9; CDR3aa: CASSASVGGLSDTQYF
abundance: -; v_gene: TRBV5-1; CDR3aa: CASSSGQGVTGELFF
abundance: -; v_gene: TRBV25-1; CDR3aa: CASSESEAPDTQYF
abundance: few; v_gene: TRBV2; CDR3aa: CASSIETGGTDTQYF
abundance: -; v_gene: TRBV19; CDR3aa: CATAGASKEKLFF
abundance: -; v_gene: TRBV7-9; CDR3aa: CASSLVTRPLGAFF
abundance: -; v_gene: TRBV19; CDR3aa: CASSIRVLLAGTSYPETQYF
abundance: -; v_gene: TRBV5-1; CDR3aa: CASSRDNNQPQHF
abundance: -; v_gene: TRBV30; CDR3aa: CAWNRGGLYNEQFF
abundance: -; v_gene: TRBV9; CDR3aa: CASSATGSAYEQYF
abundance: -; v_gene: TRBV7-6; CDR3aa: CASSLVREGNGELFF
abundance: -; v_gene: TRBV6-1; CDR3aa: CASSGPRPWNSYEQYF
abundance: -; v_gene: TRBV5-4; CDR3aa: CASSLDGPYEQYF
abundance: -; v_gene: TRBV5-4; CDR3aa: CASSLMAGGYSYEQYF
abundance: -; v_gene: TRBV7-9; CDR3aa: CASSPKGQAGTGELFF
abundance: -; v_gene: TRBV9; CDR3aa: CASSVGSDRGFYEQYF
abundance: -; v_gene: TRBV18; CDR3aa: CASSPSGAADTQYF
abundance: once; v_gene: TRBV29-1; CDR3aa: CSVRAGQETQYF
abundance: -; v_gene: TRBV7-6; CDR3aa: CASSLHGDKMVTEAFF
abundance: -; v_gene: TRBV5-8; CDR3aa: CASSSTGWYNEQFF
abundance: once; v_gene: TRBV6-5; CDR3aa: CASSYSWAGGQFF
abundance: -; v_gene: TRBV10-1; CDR3aa: CASSEVKRGGNYEQYF
abundance: -; v_gene: TRBV6-1; CDR3aa: CASSEYQGDEKLFF
abundance: -; v_gene: TRBV7-8; CDR3aa: CASSTRQGALGEQFF